This section outlines one T cell receptor (beta chain) sequence together with its context. Its antigen is unknown. It was roughly 200 ng DNA, about 30,000 T cell genomes, that sorted-subset replicate PCRs used. The protocol was immunoSEQ multiplex PCR, while the TCRdb copy is restricted to in-frame clones and leaves out a portion. Of about 2.4 million clones listed, approximately 94% are singletons. The sample originates from a study of shared clonotypes between healthy human individuals. Study-wide context: Per donor, CD8 memory used one plate, CD8 naive used two, CD4 memory used three and CD4 naive used three.

The split of CD4+ cells yielded CD45RA+ naive and CD45RA-negative memory subsets. Per the germline V gene, CDR1 is SGHTA and CDR2 is FQGTGA. The CDR3 is 17 residues long. The trim removed 5 bases at V and 6 bases at J, leaving 8 bases unmatched. Study observations and caveats: Non-shared clonotypes showed lower generation probabilities than clonotypes common to all four donors.

The TCR was taken from a man younger than 35 in good health. Some clones in this sample may be carry-over from other donors' samples. Sequenced: naive CD4+ T cells from PBMCs. The subset was: CD45RA+ positively selected. V gene TRBV7-3 combines with J gene TRBJ2-2; 14 nucleotides agree with TRBD2. The chain's CDR3 is CASSLGTSGSISGELFF. The CDR3 DNA reads as TGTGCCAGCAGCCTCGGGACTAGCGGGAGCATATCCGGGGAGCTGTTTTTT.